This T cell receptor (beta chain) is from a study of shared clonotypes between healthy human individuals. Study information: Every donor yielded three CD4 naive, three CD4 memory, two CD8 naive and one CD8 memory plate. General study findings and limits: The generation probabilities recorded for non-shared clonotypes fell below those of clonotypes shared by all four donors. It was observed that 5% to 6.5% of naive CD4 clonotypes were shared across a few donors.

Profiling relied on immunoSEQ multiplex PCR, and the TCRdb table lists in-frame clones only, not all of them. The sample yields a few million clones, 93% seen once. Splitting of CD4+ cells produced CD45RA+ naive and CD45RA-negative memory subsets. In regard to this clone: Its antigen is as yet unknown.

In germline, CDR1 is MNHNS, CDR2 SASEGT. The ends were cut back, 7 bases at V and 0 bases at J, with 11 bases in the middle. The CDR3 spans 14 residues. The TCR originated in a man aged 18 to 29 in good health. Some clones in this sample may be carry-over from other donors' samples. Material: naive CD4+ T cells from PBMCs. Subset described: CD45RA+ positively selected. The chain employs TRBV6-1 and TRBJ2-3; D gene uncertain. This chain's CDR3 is CASTAAGSTDTQYF. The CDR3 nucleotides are TGTGCCAGCACGGCCGCTGGAAGCACAGATACGCAGTATTTT.